These T cell receptor beta chains were read from a single sample in a study of T cell repertoires in ileal Crohn's disease. Produced via immunoSEQ multiplex PCR; TCRdb's table is partial and in-frame only. Among roughly 62,000 clones listed, around 90% were seen once. Sequenced input: ileal tissue. The receptor set was obtained from an adult with Crohn's disease. Both conserved end residues are part of each CDR3. D genes are given only for firm matches. Clone size is shown for a subset of rows, as once, few, many or a class of expanded clone.

V gene	J gene	D gene	clone size	CDR3 protein	CDR3 DNA
TRBV2	TRBJ1-1	.	.	CASSTQGSNTEAFF	TGTGCCAGCAGTACACAGGGATCGAATACTGAAGCTTTCTTT
TRBV27	TRBJ1-5	.	.	CASQGGRTVFFSNQPQHF	TGTGCCAGCCAAGGGGGTAGGACAGTTTTCTTTAGCAATCAGCCCCAGCATTTT
TRBV9	TRBJ2-5	TRBD1	.	CASSARYRGETQYF	TGTGCCAGCAGCGCAAGATACAGGGGAGAGACCCAGTACTTC
TRBV19	TRBJ1-5	.	.	CASRTADYSNQPQHF	TGTGCCAGTAGGACTGCAGATTATAGCAATCAGCCCCAGCATTTT
TRBV5-1	TRBJ1-2	.	.	CASRPPGSYGYTF	TGCGCCAGCAGGCCGCCAGGCTCGTATGGCTACACCTTC
TRBV7-2	TRBJ2-5	TRBD1	.	CASSPGGGLWQETQYF	TGTGCCAGCAGCCCAGGGGGCGGGCTTTGGCAAGAGACCCAGTACTTC
TRBV28	TRBJ1-4	.	once	CASTGPNEKLFF	TGTGCCAGCACAGGCCCGAATGAAAAACTGTTTTTT
TRBV7-8	TRBJ2-7	TRBD1	.	CASSLQGAGAYEQYF	TGTGCCAGCAGCCTCCAGGGGGCAGGGGCTTACGAGCAGTACTTC
TRBV7-9	TRBJ2-2	TRBD2	.	CASSRQRGLNTGELFF	TGTGCCAGCAGCCGGCAGCGGGGGCTGAACACCGGGGAGCTGTTTTTT
TRBV27	TRBJ1-2	TRBD1	few	CASSLNTGAGGYTF	TGTGCCAGCAGTCTTAACACAGGGGCCGGTGGCTACACCTTC
TRBV18	TRBJ1-4	TRBD1	.	CASSLGQEREKLFF	TGTGCCAGCTCACTTGGACAGGAGCGAGAAAAACTGTTTTTT
TRBV5-1	TRBJ1-6	.	.	CASRVSDNSPLHF	TGCGCCAGCAGGGTTTCGGATAATTCACCCCTCCACTTT
TRBV27	TRBJ1-2	.	.	CASSQEGRYGYTF	TGTGCCAGCAGTCAGGAGGGAAGATATGGCTACACCTTC
TRBV29-1	TRBJ1-5	.	.	CSVDTGNNQPQHF	TGCAGCGTTGACACAGGGAACAATCAGCCCCAGCATTTT
TRBV5-1	TRBJ2-2	.	.	CASSLEGPVADGELFF	TGCGCCAGCAGCTTGGAGGGCCCCGTAGCGGACGGGGAGCTGTTTTTT
TRBV27	TRBJ1-5	.	once	CASSPQQGGNQPQHF	TGTGCCAGCAGTCCGCAACAGGGTGGCAATCAGCCCCAGCATTTT
TRBV6-1	TRBJ1-3	.	.	CASNPTGPTGNTIYF	TGTGCCAGCAACCCCACAGGGCCTACTGGAAACACCATATATTTT
TRBV27	TRBJ2-5	TRBD1	once	CASSKGTGVRTPQETQYF	TGTGCCAGCAGTAAGGGGACAGGGGTGAGGACCCCGCAAGAGACCCAGTACTTC
TRBV29-1	TRBJ1-4	.	few	CSVLVGGAATNEKLFF	TGCAGCGTCCTGGTTGGGGGGGCCGCAACTAATGAAAAACTGTTTTTT
TRBV5-1	TRBJ1-2	.	.	CASSLRGESYGYTF	TGCGCCAGCAGCCTCCGGGGGGAAAGTTATGGCTACACCTTC
TRBV11-2	TRBJ2-4	.	.	CASSLKTTVKNIQYF	TGTGCCAGCAGCTTAAAAACTACCGTCAAAAACATTCAGTACTTC
TRBV28	TRBJ1-5	TRBD1	once	CASRTGSNQPQHF	TGTGCCAGCAGGACAGGGTCTAATCAGCCCCAGCATTTT
TRBV11-2	TRBJ1-6	.	.	CASSRDLDRSPLHF	TGTGCCAGCAGCCGAGACCTAGATCGGTCACCCCTCCACTTT
TRBV4-1	TRBJ1-5	TRBD1	once	CASRLTGEGQPQHF	TGCGCCAGCAGGCTGACAGGGGAGGGCCAGCCCCAGCATTTT
TRBV19	TRBJ1-1	.	few	CASSIEVNTEAFF	TGTGCCAGTAGTATCGAGGTTAACACTGAAGCTTTCTTT
TRBV5-1	TRBJ2-2	.	.	CASSSINRVANTGELFF	TGCGCCAGCAGCTCGATAAACAGGGTAGCGAACACCGGGGAGCTGTTTTTT
TRBV5-1	TRBJ2-5	TRBD1	.	CASSLTGGSGQETQYF	TGCGCCAGCAGTTTAACAGGGGGTAGTGGGCAAGAGACCCAGTACTTC
TRBV28	TRBJ1-2	TRBD1	.	CASSSPGGGGYTF	TGTGCCAGCAGTTCCCCAGGGGGCGGGGGCTACACCTTC
TRBV27	TRBJ2-7	.	.	CASSLAGNYEQYF	TGTGCCAGCAGTTTAGCGGGAAACTACGAGCAGTACTTC
TRBV5-1	TRBJ1-2	.	few	CASSQAGDYGYTF	TGCGCCAGCAGTCAGGCAGGGGACTATGGCTACACCTTC
TRBV29-1	TRBJ1-2	TRBD1	.	CSVGTGDAVGYGYTF	TGCAGCGTCGGGACAGGGGACGCGGTCGGCTATGGCTACACCTTC
TRBV2	TRBJ1-1	.	once	CASSPRAGGNTEAFF	TGTGCCAGCAGCCCCAGGGCGGGGGGGAACACTGAAGCTTTCTTT
TRBV29-1	TRBJ1-2	TRBD1	.	CSVQTGETYGYTF	TGCAGCGTTCAGACAGGGGAAACCTATGGCTACACCTTC
TRBV7-8	TRBJ1-1	.	.	CASSLLRNTEAFF	TGTGCCAGCAGCTTATTGAGGAACACTGAAGCTTTCTTT
TRBV5-1	TRBJ1-2	TRBD1	.	CASSLGRQGDYGYTF	TGCGCCAGCAGCTTGGGTCGACAGGGGGATTATGGCTACACCTTC
TRBV6-4	TRBJ1-6	.	once	CASSEGSGRYSPLHF	TGTGCCAGCAGTGAAGGTTCGGGAAGGTATTCACCCCTCCACTTT
TRBV13	TRBJ1-3	.	.	CASSIPGTGGTIYF	TGTGCCAGCAGCATCCCCGGGACCGGGGGCACCATATATTTT
TRBV19	TRBJ1-5	TRBD1	.	CASSTRGQGGNQPQHF	TGTGCCAGTAGTACCCGAGGACAGGGAGGAAATCAGCCCCAGCATTTT
TRBV9	TRBJ2-5	.	.	CASSVGGLQETQYF	TGTGCCAGCAGCGTAGGGGGGCTCCAAGAGACCCAGTACTTC
TRBV27	TRBJ2-1	.	.	CASRLEPISYNEQFF	TGTGCCAGCAGACTAGAGCCGATTAGTTACAATGAGCAGTTCTTC
TRBV7-9	TRBJ2-7	.	.	CASSLPSSYEQYF	TGTGCCAGCAGCTTACCGAGCTCCTACGAGCAGTACTTC
TRBV4-2	TRBJ1-5	.	.	CASSQDAGNNQPQHF	TGTGCCAGCAGCCAAGATGCAGGAAACAATCAGCCCCAGCATTTT
TRBV29-1	TRBJ2-7	.	.	CSVLVPALLYEQYF	TGCAGCGTTCTTGTCCCCGCACTCCTCTACGAGCAGTACTTC
TRBV5-4	TRBJ2-1	TRBD1	.	CASSWGTGINEQFF	TGTGCCAGCAGCTGGGGGACAGGGATAAATGAGCAGTTCTTC